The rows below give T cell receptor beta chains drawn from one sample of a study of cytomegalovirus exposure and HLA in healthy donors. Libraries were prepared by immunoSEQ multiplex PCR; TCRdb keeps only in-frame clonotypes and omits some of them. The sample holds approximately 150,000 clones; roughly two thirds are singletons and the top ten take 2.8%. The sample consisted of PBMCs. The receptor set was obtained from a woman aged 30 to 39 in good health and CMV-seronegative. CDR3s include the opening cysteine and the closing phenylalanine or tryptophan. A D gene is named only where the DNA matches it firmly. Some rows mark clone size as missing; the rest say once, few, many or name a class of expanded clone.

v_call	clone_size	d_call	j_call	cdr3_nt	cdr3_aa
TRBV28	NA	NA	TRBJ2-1	TGTGCCAGCAGGTCCAAACAGGAGCAGTTCTTC	CASRSKQEQFF
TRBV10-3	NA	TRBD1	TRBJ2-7	TGTGCCATCGCACAGGGGGACGAGCAGTACTTC	CAIAQGDEQYF
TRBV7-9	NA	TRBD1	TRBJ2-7	TGTGCCAGCAGCAAAGGGACAGGGGCCTACGAGCAGTACTTC	CASSKGTGAYEQYF
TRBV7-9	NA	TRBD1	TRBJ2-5	TGTGCCAGCAGCTCCCCAGGGCCGACCGGGACAGGGGCCTTAGAGACCCAGTACTTC	CASSSPGPTGTGALETQYF
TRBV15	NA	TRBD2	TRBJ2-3	TGTGCCACCAGGGGACTAGCGGAGTACACAGATACGCAGTATTTT	CATRGLAEYTDTQYF
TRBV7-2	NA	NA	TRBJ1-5	TGTGCCAGCAGCCCCAGTAGCAATCAGCCCCAGCATTTT	CASSPSSNQPQHF
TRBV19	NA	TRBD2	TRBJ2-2	TGTGCCAGTAGTATTTTACTAGCGGGAGGAAACACCGGGGAGCTGTTTTTT	CASSILLAGGNTGELFF
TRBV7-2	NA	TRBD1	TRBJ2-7	TGTGCCAGCAGCCCCGGACAGGGCCGGCACGAGCAGTACTTC	CASSPGQGRHEQYF
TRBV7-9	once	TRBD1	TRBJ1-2	TGTGCCAGCAGCCGAGGGACAGCCGCGGCCTATGGCTACACCTTC	CASSRGTAAAYGYTF
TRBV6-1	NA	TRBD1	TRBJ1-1	TGTGCCAGCAGACCGGGACAGTTATTGAACACTGAAGCTTTCTTT	CASRPGQLLNTEAFF